What follows describes a single T cell receptor (beta chain). Its antigen is unknown. The sample comes from a study of cytomegalovirus exposure and HLA in healthy donors. Points from the study as a whole: Through in vitro validation, three CMV-associated chains were shown to be specific for CMV antigens. Reportedly, TCR beta sequences accurately predicted HLA-A and HLA-B alleles in most subjects. The productive fraction for most TCR beta V segments was about 87% or about 30% in an earlier analysis.

This CDR3 contains 16 residues. The germline V and J ends were trimmed by 3 bases and 3 bases, with 16 bases remaining between them. Germline V CDR1 and CDR2: SGHDT, YYEEEE. The PCR made use of 60 Vbeta and 13 Jbeta primers. TCRdb keeps only in-frame clones here, not all; method: immunoSEQ multiplex PCR. The data contain over 70,000 clones, 65% to 75% of them singletons. This chain uses TRBV5-6 with TRBJ2-1; D uncertain. The TCR was taken from a man aged 25 to 40 in good health and CMV-seronegative. The sample comprised PBMCs. The DNA of the CDR3 is TGTGCCAGCAGCTCCACTGGTCCTGCGGACTACAATGAGCAGTTCTTC. It translates to CASSSTGPADYNEQFF. Together with reference TRBV5-6 and TRBJ2-1, the CDR3 gives the full variable domain: DAGVTQSPTHLIKTRGQQVTLRCSPKSGHDTVSWYQQALGQGPQFIFQYYEEEERQRGNFPDRFSGHQFPNYSSELNVNALLLGDSALYLCASSSTGPADYNEQFFGPGTRLTVL.